This T cell receptor beta chain is from a study of long-term antiretroviral therapy in people with HIV. General observations from the study: Narrower CDR3 length ranges marked HIV repertoires relative to controls. Clonotypes expanded prior to ART showed repertoire dominance at all sampled time points. The study found that diversity rose after ART but stayed below transplant donor controls. Samples were collected from about 2003 to 2017 under possibly less effective ART regimens.

The CDR3 is made up of 17 amino acids. Germline-derived CDR1 and CDR2 are SGHTA and FQGTGA. The V gene end was trimmed by 5 bases and the J gene end by 3 bases; junction bases not matched to a gene: 9. Samples were assayed with immunoSEQ v3.0 at survey level. This table comes from immunoSEQ multiplex PCR, and its TCRdb copy is limited to in-frame clones, with some not included. The sample gives 30,000 to 40,000 clones, roughly 85% of which show up once; less than 5.5% is in the top ten. To note about this clone: Its antigen is as yet unknown.

The sequencing used unsorted PBMCs, collected about 3.3 years after starting antiretroviral therapy. The J gene is TRBJ2-3, the V gene TRBV7-3; 12 positions match TRBD2. This sequence originates from a man younger than 35 with HIV. The CDR3 DNA sequence: TGTGCCAGCAGCCCACCAGGACTAGCGGGACGGACAGATACGCAGTATTTT. Amino acid sequence: CASSPPGLAGRTDTQYF.